One TCR beta chain is described in this entry. Its antigen is as yet unknown. The data derive from a study of vaccination and CD4 T cells after COVID-19. At the level of the study: Overlapping spike peptides of SARS-CoV-2, HCoV-NL63, HCoV-OC43 and HCoV-229E were used, and cells were stimulated with them. Some control cultures received a CEFX pool, which served as the positive control. Others received an HIV-1 Nef pool or no peptide. Study-wide results and caveats: Counts of SARS-CoV-2-reactive clonotypes had a median that went from around 20 to 38, a nonsignificant change.

Germline V gene lookup returns CDR1 SNHLY and CDR2 FYNNEI. V was shortened by 4 bases and J by 4 bases, with 10 bases between the two germline ends. This CDR3 comprises 13 residues. The treatment was: roughly 11-day PBMC culture with coronavirus spike peptide pools or control peptides (ViraFEST assay). TCRs were sequenced by ViraFEST after antigen-specific T cells had been expanded with peptide pools. Cultured CD4+ T cells had their DNA profiled by the Oncomine TCR Beta short-read assay. TCRdb called the PCR reads again in MiXCR, with one record for every CDR3 protein. The repertoire consists of approximately 17,000 distinct CDR3 sequences, with 35% to 45% occurring once and the leading ten covering around 12%.

This sequence joins TRBV2 and TRBJ2-5; D remains unclear. The specimen sequenced was CD4+ T cells from blood, cultured in vitro. The clonotype comes from a human donor who had recovered from COVID-19. The DNA of the CDR3 is TGTGCCAGCAGTGGGGGAAGAGGAGAGACCCAGTACTTC. It encodes CASSGGRGETQYF.